The sequence of this T cell receptor beta chain was determined in a study of beta chain features in type 1 diabetes. At the level of the study: Patients did not differ from healthy donors in age, gender or cell yield. Examination of sorted cells across all samples involved approximately 100,000,000 cells.

Details on this clone: Its antigen is unidentified.

Study-level findings and limits: Naive, central memory and regulatory TCRB repertoires appeared more similar among patients than healthy donors. All four CD4+ subsets from Type 1 diabetes patients carried moderately but significantly shorter TCRB CDR3s. Researchers caution that PCR might favor shorter templates, equally among patients and controls.

V was shortened by 4 bases and J by 6 bases, with 17 bases between the two germline ends. The germline gives CDR1 SGHRS, CDR2 YFSETQ. The CDR3 spans 14 residues. The study reverse transcribed the entire isolated RNA, so it sequenced expressed TCRB transcripts. Data came from immunoSEQ multiplex PCR; TCRdb stores just in-frame clones and leaves some out. The sample holds hundreds of thousands of clones; roughly 12% are singletons and the top ten take approximately 0.022%. The chain has TRBV5-1 and TRBJ2-7; TRBD2 might be the D (5 bases). Input material: naive CD4+ T cells from blood. This TCR derives from a man in his late teens or twenties with type 1 diabetes. The CDR3 protein is CASSPSLGISEQYF. The CDR3, as DNA: TGCGCCAGCAGCCCCTCCCTCGGGATAAGCGAGCAGTACTTC.